This note documents a single TCR beta chain sequence. These data come from a study of blood T cell repertoires in COVID-19. Turning to the study itself: Some COVID-19 samples were acute and others convalescent; all came from the United States, Italy and Spain. PBMCs, B-cell-depleted T cells, or T cells provided the cDNA or gDNA that made up the material.

As originally analysed: Estimates of nucleated cell counts were drawn from the amplification of reference gene primers. The protocol was immunoSEQ multiplex PCR, while the TCRdb copy is restricted to in-frame clones and leaves out a portion. For V, J and clone size, that table is used; D and trimming come from the DNA. Of some 200,000 clones listed, 76% are singletons. The J segment lost 2 bases and the V segment lost 6 bases, leaving 10 bases of the junction unmatched. Per germline, CDR1 LNHDA and CDR2 SQIVND (reference sequence). The CDR3 has 19 residues. The sequenced material came from peripheral blood. The clonotype comes from a woman in her 50s with active or convalescent COVID-19. V gene TRBV19 combines with J gene TRBJ2-6; TRBD2 agrees at 13 bases. CDR3 region: CASRQRTSGSWTGANVLTF. The CDR3 region has the DNA TGTGCCAGTAGACAAAGGACTAGCGGGAGTTGGACTGGGGCCAACGTCCTGACTTTC.